These 13 T cell receptor beta chains came from one sample sequenced in a study of blood T cell repertoires in COVID-19. Profiling relied on immunoSEQ multiplex PCR, and the TCRdb table lists in-frame clones only, not all of them. The sample gives tens of thousands of clones, about nine tenths of which show up once; 13% is in the top ten. What was sequenced was peripheral blood. Receptors were obtained from a human donor in a cohort sampled during active COVID-19. The donor label of this sample is uncertain.

This chain uses TRBV12-3 or TRBV12-4 with TRBJ2-3; D is perhaps TRBD1 (5 bases). The CDR3 is 12 amino acids. V was shortened by 6 bases and J by 1 base, with 5 bases between the two germline ends. This chain's CDR3 is CASRQGTDTQYF. CDR3 nucleotide sequence: TGTGCCAGCAGACAGGGCACAGATACGCAGTATTTT.

This clone came up a few times. J is TRBJ2-7 and V is TRBV9, with D maybe TRBD2 (7 bases). In germline, CDR1 is SGDLS, CDR2 YYNGEE. Trimming pared 2 bases from V and 1 base from J, leaving 19 bases between. The CDR3 spans 17 residues. CDR3 DNA: TGTGCCAGCAGCGTCCACCCCTCGGGGGGCTCTTCCTACGAGCAGTACTTC. Protein: CASSVHPSGGSSYEQYF.

J is TRBJ1-1 and V is TRBV20-1, with D hard to call. The CDR3 is 11 amino acids. The ends were cut back, 3 bases at V and 5 bases at J, with 7 bases in the middle. CDR1 is DFQATT, CDR2 SNEGSKA, per germline (reference sequence). CDR3: CSARPGTEAFF. The CDR3 nucleotides are TGCAGTGCTAGGCCGGGGACTGAAGCTTTCTTT.

Points on this clone: This sample also contains other DNA sequences that code for the same CDR3. The chain uses TRBV20-1 and TRBJ1-5, with D possibly matching TRBD1 (5 bases). V lost 3 bases to trimming and J lost 3 bases, with 9 bases between them. Germline V gene lookup returns CDR1 DFQATT and CDR2 SNEGSKA (reference sequence). This CDR3 comprises 13 residues. For the CDR3, the DNA is TGCAGTGCTAGTTCGGGGGTCAATCAGCCCCAGCATTTT. It codes for CSASSGVNQPQHF.

The genes are TRBV6-1 and TRBJ1-6; 7 bases are a match to TRBD1. The CDR3 loop spans 17 amino acids. V lost 4 bases and J lost 8; bases outside the gene matches: 14. Germline assignment: CDR1 MNHNS and CDR2 SASEGT. CDR3 region: CASSATPSTGMHSPLHF. CDR3 DNA: TGTGCCAGCAGTGCGACCCCTTCGACAGGGATGCATTCACCCCTCCACTTT.

This clone was seen a single time. This rearrangement joins TRBV24-1 to TRBJ2-7; 8 bases line up with TRBD1. V lost 4 bases and J lost 5; bases outside the gene matches: 3. The CDR3 runs 13 residues. CDR1 is KGHDR and CDR2 is SFDVKD in the germline V gene. This CDR3 is CATSEPGQDEQYF. For the CDR3, the DNA is TGTGCCACCAGTGAACCGGGACAGGACGAGCAGTACTTC.

The chain links TRBV21-1 to TRBJ2-5; the DNA was not compared with TRBD2, the D call given in the table. TRBV21-1 is an annotated pseudogene. This CDR3 contains 20 residues. The CDR3 region has the DNA TGTGCCAGCAGCCCCTTGGGGCAGGGCGGGCCGGAGGGTTCGGAGGAGACCCAGTACTTC. This sequence encodes CASSPLGQGGPEGSEETQYF.

The rearrangement links TRBV2 to TRBJ2-1; D unresolved. CDR3 size: 12 residues. V lost 5 bases and J lost 4, with 6 bases in between. CDR1 is SNHLY, CDR2 FYNNEI, per germline. CDR3 sequence: CASSYTYNEQFF. The CDR3 DNA sequence: TGTGCCAGCAGTTATACTTACAATGAGCAGTTCTTC.

The chain combines TRBV7-2 with TRBJ2-7; possibly TRBD1 for D (6 bases). Germline CDR1 reads SGHTA; CDR2 reads FQGNSA. This CDR3 region has 19 residues. Between the trimmed V and J ends, which lost 3 bases and 0 bases, there was a span of 24 bases. The CDR3 here is CASSFRGQAPSGSSYEQYF. The CDR3 DNA sequence: TGTGCCAGCAGCTTCCGGGGACAAGCCCCATCTGGGAGCTCCTACGAGCAGTACTTC.

The chain couples TRBV7-2 to TRBJ2-3; 13 bases are a match to TRBD2. Germline CDR1 and CDR2: SGHTA and FQGNSA. V lost 5 bases and J lost 0; bases outside the gene matches: 8. This CDR3 region has 18 residues. CDR3 bases: TGTGCCAGCAGCAGAACTAGCGGGGGGGGCCCTAGCACAGATACGCAGTATTTT. The encoded protein is CASSRTSGGGPSTDTQYF.

The chain couples TRBV19 to TRBJ1-5; D remains unclear. The CDR3 sequence is 16 residues long. V was clipped by 6 bases and J by 0 bases, with 15 bases between them. Germline loops: CDR1 LNHDA, CDR2 SQIVND (reference sequence). The CDR3 DNA reads as TGTGCCAGTAGAAGTCTCGGGGAGTCTAGCAATCAGCCCCAGCATTTT. This translates into CASRSLGESSNQPQHF.

The chain links TRBV3-1 (or the pseudogene TRBV3-2) to TRBJ1-6; 12 positions match TRBD1. The V gene end was trimmed by 1 base and the J gene end by 10 bases; junction bases not matched to a gene: 2. CDR1 and CDR2 from the germline V gene are LGHDT and YNNKEL (reference sequence). The CDR3 has 15 residues. CDR3 sequence: CASSQGGTGGSPLHF. The CDR3, as DNA: TGTGCCAGCAGCCAAGGGGGGACAGGGGGCTCACCCCTCCACTTT.

The count of this clone is one. The chain recombines TRBV6-4 with TRBJ1-1; D unclear. V was clipped by 0 bases and J by 6 bases, with 14 bases between them. CDR1 and CDR2 (germline): MRHNA, SNTAGT. The CDR3 totals 15 residues. For the CDR3, the DNA is TGTGCCAGCAGTGACTCCCCAGATTCTGTGTCTGAAGCTTTCTTT. This codes for CASSDSPDSVSEAFF.